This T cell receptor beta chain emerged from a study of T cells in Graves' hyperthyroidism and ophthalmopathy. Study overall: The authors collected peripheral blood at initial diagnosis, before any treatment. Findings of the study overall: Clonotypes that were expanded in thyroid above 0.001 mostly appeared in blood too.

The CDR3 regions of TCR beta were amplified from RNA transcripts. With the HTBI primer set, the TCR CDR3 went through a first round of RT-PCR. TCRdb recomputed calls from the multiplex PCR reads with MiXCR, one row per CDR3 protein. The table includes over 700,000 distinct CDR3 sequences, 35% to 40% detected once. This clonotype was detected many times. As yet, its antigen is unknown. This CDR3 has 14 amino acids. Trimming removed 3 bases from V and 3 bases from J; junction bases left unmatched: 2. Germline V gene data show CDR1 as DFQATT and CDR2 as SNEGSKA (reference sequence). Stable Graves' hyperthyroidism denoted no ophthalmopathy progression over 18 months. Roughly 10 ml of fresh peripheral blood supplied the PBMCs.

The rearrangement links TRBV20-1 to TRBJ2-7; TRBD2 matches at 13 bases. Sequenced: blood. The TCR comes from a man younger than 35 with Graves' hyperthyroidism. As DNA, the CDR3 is TGCAGTGCTAGGAGACTAGCGGGAGGCTACGAGCAGTACTTC. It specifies CSARRLAGGYEQYF.